This TCR beta chain was captured by sequencing in a study of T cell clonotyping in hematopoietic cell transplantation. Germline V lookup: CDR1 LNHDA, CDR2 SQIVND (reference sequence). V shed 5 bases, J shed 1 base, and the junction held 5 bases outside the gene matches. The CDR3 runs to 15 residues. Of note for this clone: Antigen: not known.

General study results and limits: Graft donor and pretransplant recipient Inverse Simpson Index values predicted broader posttransplant TCR diversity. After transplant, recipient diversity fell while pathologically expanded clonotypes grew through day 180.

The time point here: recipient sample about 28 days before transplant, after cytoreduction. Recipients were bled about 28 days pretransplant and at posttransplant days 30, 100, 180. Here immunoSEQ multiplex PCR was the method, and the copy in TCRdb shows in-frame clones only, minus some. In the table there are 29,000 or so clones, about 83% of which are singletons. The rearrangement joins TRBV19 to TRBJ2-1, with TRBD2 identical over 7 bases. The sequenced sample was peripheral blood mononuclear cells, obtained before stem cell transplant. The origin of this receptor is a woman in her 30s with chronic myeloid leukemia. Some clones in this sample may be carry-over from other donors' samples. The DNA for the CDR3 is TGTGCCAGTAGTTTCAGCGGGGAGTCCTACAATGAGCAGTTCTTC. Its translation is CASSFSGESYNEQFF. The complete variable domain, with remaining parts taken from reference TRBV19 and TRBJ2-1, reads DGGITQSPKYLFRKEGQNVTLSCEQNLNHDAMYWYRQDPGQGLRLIYYSQIVNDFQKGDIAEGYSVSREKKESFPLTVTSAQKNPTAFYLCASSFSGESYNEQFFGPGTRLTVL.